The clone carrying this TCR beta chain appeared a single time. The table came from immunoSEQ multiplex PCR; TCRdb's copy has only in-frame clones and leaves some out. There are some 63,000 clones in the sample; about 87% occur only once, and about 5% lies in the top ten. The sample comes from a study of technical replicates of blood from a few donors. The CDR3 is made up of 15 amino acids. V lost 9 bases and J 7 bases, leaving 25 bases between the germline ends. Germline lookup yields CDR1 MGHDK and CDR2 SYGVNS. Sequencing was done on a sample of PBMCs. The rearrangement links TRBV25-1 to TRBJ2-7; tentatively, D is TRBD2 (5 bases). This clonotype was obtained from a human donor in good health. Some clones in this sample may be carry-over from other donors' samples. CDR3 nucleotides: TGTGCCAGTGAGGCAAGTACCTTGGGCGAGGGTGAGCAGTACTTC. It encodes CASEASTLGEGEQYF.